This TCR beta chain is drawn from a study of T cell repertoires and HLA-DP antigens. Notes on the study in general: Pre-culture clonality, approximately 0.04, was far below sorted CD137+ clonality of about 0.4.

For this clone: Its specificity is not known.

V shed 6 bases and J shed 6 bases, with 17 bases lying between them. Germline V gene lookup returns CDR1 SNHLY and CDR2 FYNNEI. This CDR3 has 14 amino acids. The method was immunoSEQ multiplex PCR; TCRdb's version includes in-frame clones alone and lacks a portion of them. The data hold about 89,000 clones, with around 86% observed a single time. The TCR comes from a man in his fifties or sixties in good health and CMV-seronegative. This chain links TRBV2 with TRBJ1-1; possible D gene TRBD1, 6 bases. Sequencing used CD4+ T cells from PBMCs. The CDR3, as DNA: TGTGCCAGCAGGGGGCCGGGGGGGCGCCCTGAAGCTTTCTTT. It yields the protein CASRGPGGRPEAFF.